This T cell receptor (beta chain) appears in the sequencing data of a study of post-analysis software for immune sequencing data. General study points: Patients showed TRBV5-6, TRBV5-1 and TRBV20-1 among several TRBV segments more frequent than in controls.

Prepared TCR beta cDNA libraries contained unique molecular identifiers. TCRdb called the PCR reads again in MiXCR, with one record for every CDR3 protein. This table holds about 380,000 distinct CDR3 sequences, approximately 33% found once. V was shortened by 6 bases and J by 8 bases, with 20 bases between the two germline ends. The CDR3 loop spans 15 amino acids. On this clonotype itself: Its matching antigen is unknown.

Sequencing input: blood. The genes are TRBV12-3 or TRBV12-4 and TRBJ2-1; either TRBD1 or TRBD2 may supply D (5 bases each). This TCR was recovered from a girl aged 10 to 17 with multiple sclerosis. The CDR3 loop is CASRRGVPGSDEQFF. CDR3 nucleotide sequence: TGTGCCAGCAGAAGAGGGGTTCCGGGCTCGGATGAGCAGTTCTTC.